The TCR beta chain under discussion was sequenced for a study of Graves' ophthalmopathy and Graves' hyperthyroidism. In the study overall: At initial diagnosis, peripheral blood was obtained, and this preceded any treatment. Study-wide results and caveats: Most thyroid-expanded clonotypes exceeding 0.001 frequency were also found in blood.

The sequenced template was RNA, covering the TCR beta CDR3 region. Second-round multiplex PCR came after first-round RT-PCR with HTBI primers. TCRdb reprocessed the multiplex PCR reads via MiXCR and lists one record per CDR3 protein. This repertoire shows 650,000 to 900,000 distinct CDR3 sequences, roughly 40% found once; its top ten account for about 40%. The CDR3 consists of 15 residues. Germline loops: CDR1 SGHTA, CDR2 FQGNSA. The V end was cut by 5 bases, the J end by 4 bases, with 15 bases between. PBMCs were density-gradient isolated from roughly 10 ml fresh blood. Turning to this clonotype: Its antigen remains unidentified.

The receptor was derived from an adult man with Graves' ophthalmopathy. Sequencing used peripheral blood. The chain has TRBV7-2 and TRBJ1-5; D not certain. CDR3 loop: CASSPQSFRNQPQHF. CDR3 nucleotides: TGTGCCAGCAGCCCCCAGAGCTTTCGTAATCAGCCCCAGCATTTT.